This T cell receptor (beta chain) is drawn from a study of breast tumors, draining lymph nodes, adjacent tissues. TCRdb processed the multiplex PCR reads anew with MiXCR; each CDR3 protein has one entry. The sample lists 20,000 to 25,000 distinct CDR3 sequences; about 38% were seen once. Germline CDR1 reads MNHEY; CDR2 reads SMNVEV (reference sequence). The V end lost 6 bases, the J end lost 12 bases, and 18 bases lay between the germline ends. The CDR3 is 12 residues long. The V gene is TRBV27, the J gene TRBJ2-7, with D unclear. Sequenced sample: breast tumor tissue. The TCR was taken from a female donor with breast cancer. Some clones in this sample may be carry-over from other donors' samples. CDR3 amino acids: CASSTMGLRWYF. The CDR3 DNA reads TGTGCCAGCAGCACCATGGGCCTGCGGTGGTACTTC.